The 25 T cell receptor beta chains given below trace back to one sample, sequenced in a study of blood T cells in healthy people across ages. Using a J-beta primer mix together with a sample-barcoded 5' primer, a second PCR was run for about 6 to 12 cycles. TCRdb analysed the 5' RACE reads with MiXCR anew, one entry per CDR3 protein. The sample includes roughly 1,500,000 distinct CDR3 sequences, around 39% of them seen just once. Sequencing was done on a sample of blood. These receptor sequences come from a woman aged 18-30 years in good health.

This clonotype was detected only a few times. The rearrangement uses TRBV12-3 or TRBV12-4 and TRBJ1-6; D gene ambiguous. The CDR3 contains 13 residues. V lost 6 bases to trimming and J lost 0 bases, with 3 bases between them. The CDR3 DNA is TGTGCCAGCAGGATCTCCTATAATTCACCCCTCCACTTT. As protein: CASRISYNSPLHF.

The CDR3 sequence: CASSLYLREETQYF. The CDR3, as DNA: TGTGCCAGCAGCTTGTATTTGCGGGAAGAGACCCAGTACTTC. This sequence joins TRBV5-6 and TRBJ2-5, with a weak D call TRBD2 (5 bases). Germline-derived CDR1 and CDR2 are SGHDT and YYEEEE. The CDR3 is 14 amino acids. V lost 1 base and J 3 bases, leaving 10 bases between the germline ends.

In its sample, this clonotype was seen a few times. The chain joins TRBV7-2 to TRBJ2-1; 11 bases fit TRBD2. The CDR3 spans 15 residues. The ends lost 4 bases at V and 6 bases at J; junction bases unmatched: 5. The germline gives CDR1 SGHTA, CDR2 FQGNSA. CDR3 region: CASSYLAGGSNEQFF. In nucleotides, the CDR3 is TGTGCCAGCAGCTACCTAGCGGGGGGTTCCAATGAGCAGTTCTTC.

This clonotype was seen more than once but under ten times. The V gene is TRBV7-9, the J gene TRBJ1-2; tentative D call: TRBD1 (5 bases). With 0 bases removed from V and 12 bases from J, the gap between germline ends came to 17 bases. Germline V gene data show CDR1 as SEHNR and CDR2 as FQNEAQ (reference sequence). The CDR3 covers 14 residues. The CDR3 sequence: CASSLALNKGYNTF. Written as DNA, the CDR3 is TGTGCCAGCAGCTTAGCCCTCAACAAGGGGTATAACACCTTC.

This clonotype appeared a few times. This sequence joins TRBV20-1 and TRBJ2-3; no clear D gene. Germline assignment: CDR1 DFQATT and CDR2 SNEGSKA (reference sequence). Trimming shortened V by 5 bases and J by 1 base, and 10 bases separated the two germline ends. The CDR3 contains 13 residues. This chain's CDR3 is CSALQLGTDTQYF. In DNA form, the CDR3 reads TGCAGTGCTCTTCAGTTGGGCACAGATACGCAGTATTTT.

Concerning this clonotype: One end of the junction varies from germline; a read error may be responsible. The CDR3 nucleotides read TGCAGTGTTAGAGTAGCCAGCCCAATGGGGTCCTTGGAGACCCAGTACTTC. Translated, it gives CSVRVASPMGSLETQYF. The chain employs TRBV20-1 and TRBJ2-5; no clear D gene. CDR3 size: 17 residues. From germline, CDR1 is DFQATT and CDR2 SNEGSKA (reference sequence).

Comments on this clonotype: The junction differs from germline at one of its ends, possibly a read error. The gene calls are TRBV28 and TRBJ2-3; 10 nucleotides line up with TRBD2. Per germline, CDR1 MDHEN and CDR2 SYDVKM. CDR3 length: 16 amino acids. CDR3 DNA sequence: TGTGCCAGCAGTGGAATAGCGGGGGGCCCCACAGATCCGCAGTATTTT. It yields the protein CASSGIAGGPTDPQYF. The variable domain in full, with the rest retrieved from reference TRBV28 and TRBJ2-3, is DVKVTQSSRYLVKRTGEKVFLECVQDMDHENMFWYRQDPGLGLRLIYFSYDVKMKEKGDIPEGYSVSREKKERFSLILESASTNQTSMYLCASSGIAGGPTDPQYFGPGTRLTVL.

This chain uses TRBV3-1 with TRBJ1-3; the match to TRBD1 covers 7 bases. CDR1 and CDR2 (germline): LGHDT, YNNKEL (reference sequence). The CDR3 extends over 15 amino acids. Trimming at V came to 4 bases and at J to 0 bases, leaving 3 bases not matched to a gene. CDR3 bases: TGTGCCAGCAGCCCGGACAGGTACTCTGGAAACACCATATATTTT. Translation gives CASSPDRYSGNTIYF.

This sequence joins TRBV6-1 and TRBJ2-5, with 8 bases that match TRBD2. The V gene's germline CDR1 is MNHNS and CDR2 SASEGT. The CDR3 sequence is 15 residues long. The V and J ends lost 6 bases and 5 bases, in that order; junction bases with no gene match: 11. The CDR3 DNA reads as TGTGCCAGCAGCCTCGGGGGGGACGATAGGGAGACCCAGTACTTC. Protein sequence: CASSLGGDDRETQYF.

Comment on this clonotype: At one of its ends the junction is not consistent with the germline gene, which may arise from a read error. The chain is built from TRBV4-1 and TRBJ2-2, with a tentative D call TRBD2 (5 bases). There are 17 residues in the CDR3. The germline V gene has CDR1 MGHRA and CDR2 YSYEKL. The CDR3 coding sequence is TGCGCCAACAGCCAAGATAGGAGGCTAATCAACACCGGGGAGCTGTTTTTT. Its protein is CANSQDRRLINTGELFF.

The CDR3 region is CSARSGLNTGELFF. The CDR3 coding sequence is TGCAGTGCTAGGTCGGGGCTGAACACCGGGGAGCTGTTTTTT. This rearrangement joins TRBV20-1 to TRBJ2-2, with D perhaps being TRBD1 or TRBD2 (5 bases each). Trimming cost V 3 bases and J 1 base, with 9 bases left between them. This CDR3 comprises 14 residues. Germline V gene sequence: CDR1 DFQATT, CDR2 SNEGSKA (reference sequence).

There are a few counts of this clonotype. CDR3: CASRLARGGNYGYTF. Written as DNA, the CDR3 is TGTGCCAGCAGACTAGCCCGGGGCGGGAACTATGGCTACACCTTC. The chain uses TRBV27 and TRBJ1-2; tentatively, D is TRBD1 (5 bases). This CDR3 is built from 15 residues. Trimming removed 6 bases from V and 2 bases from J, with 16 bases in between. Germline CDR1 reads MNHEY; CDR2 reads SMNVEV (reference sequence).

The gene calls are TRBV6-2 or TRBV6-3 and TRBJ1-2, with D uncertain. Germline V gene sequence: CDR1 MNHEY, CDR2 SVGEGT. Trimming took 3 bases from V and 1 from J, leaving 9 bases between them. The CDR3 is 14 residues long. Here the CDR3 reads CASSYSQFNYGYTF. CDR3 DNA sequence: TGTGCCAGCAGTTATTCCCAGTTTAACTATGGCTACACCTTC.

The CDR3 protein is CASSVVQGQPQHF. CDR3 DNA: TGTGCCAGCAGCGTTGTCCAGGGACAGCCCCAGCATTTT. The chain uses TRBV7-3 and TRBJ1-5; perhaps TRBD1 as D (5 bases). The germline CDR1 and CDR2 sequences are SGHTA and FQGTGA. Trimming took 5 bases from V and 7 from J, leaving 12 bases between them. This CDR3 spans 13 amino acids.

The genes are TRBV4-1 and TRBJ2-1; unclear D gene. The ends were cut back, 0 bases at V and 4 bases at J, with 7 bases in the middle. Germline values: CDR1 MGHRA, CDR2 YSYEKL. This CDR3 is 14 amino acids long. CDR3 sequence (DNA): TGCGCCAGCAGCCAAGATTCGCAGTACAATGAGCAGTTCTTC. It codes for CASSQDSQYNEQFF.

V gene TRBV9 combines with J gene TRBJ2-5, with a weak D call TRBD2 (6 bases). Germline CDR1 reads SGDLS; CDR2 reads YYNGEE. V was pared by 8 bases and J by 4 bases, with 18 bases between. The CDR3 has 14 residues. CDR3 loop: CASSTSTGLETQYF. The CDR3, as DNA: TGTGCCAGTAGCACCTCGACGGGACTAGAGACCCAGTACTTC.

V usage is TRBV6-5 and J usage is TRBJ2-3, with unresolved D. Per the germline V gene, CDR1 is MNHEY and CDR2 is SVGAGI. CDR3 size: 13 residues. V gave up 6 bases and J gave up 6 bases, with 13 bases separating them. The CDR3 loop reads CASRPVTVDTQYF. The CDR3 nucleotides are TGTGCCAGCAGGCCGGTAACAGTGGATACGCAGTATTTT.

Only a few counts were recorded for this clonotype. The rearrangement uses TRBV6-5 and TRBJ2-1, with TRBD2 matching over 8 bases. CDR1 and CDR2 from the germline V gene are MNHEY and SVGAGI. The CDR3 has 16 residues. With 2 bases clipped from V and 4 bases from J, the junction kept 7 bases outside the gene matches. The CDR3 here is CASSYVLSGSYNEQFF. The CDR3 DNA reads as TGTGCCAGCAGTTACGTGCTAAGCGGGAGTTACAATGAGCAGTTCTTC.

This clonotype was found a few times. The V and J genes are TRBV7-9 and TRBJ2-5; TRBD2 aligns across 9 bases. In germline, CDR1 is SEHNR, CDR2 FQNEAQ (reference sequence). The CDR3 extends over 17 amino acids. V lost 0 bases to trimming and J lost 3 bases; unmatched junction nucleotides: 8. CDR3 coding DNA: TGTGCCAGCAGCTTAGCCTGGACAGCGGGAGGAGAAGAGACCCAGTACTTC. Translation: CASSLAWTAGGEETQYF.

V gene TRBV6-5 combines with J gene TRBJ2-2; 10 nucleotides match TRBD1. The germline CDR1 and CDR2 sequences are MNHEY and SVGAGI. The CDR3 runs to 16 residues. After removal of 10 bases from V and 2 bases from J, the junction contained 10 bases not matched to a gene. The CDR3 loop is CANSPRQGANTGELFF. CDR3 DNA: TGTGCCAACTCTCCCCGACAGGGGGCTAACACCGGGGAGCTGTTTTTT.

CDR3 nucleotide sequence: TGTGCCAGCTTAGATCCAGACAATGAGCAGTACTTC. Its translation is CASLDPDNEQYF. The V gene is TRBV11-1, the J gene TRBJ2-1; D ambiguous. With the DNA end fitting TRBJ2-7 better, the J assignment may be wrong. The germline CDR1 and CDR2 sequences are SGHAT and FQDESV (reference sequence). The CDR3 covers 12 residues.

This clonotype has a handful of counts. This chain joins TRBV2 and TRBJ1-2; D possibly corresponds to TRBD1 (5 bases). Germline V gives CDR1 SNHLY, CDR2 FYNNEI. Deletions cut 7 bases from V and 2 bases from J, with 11 bases between. The CDR3 runs to 13 residues. CDR3 coding DNA: TGTGCCAGCACGGGGCTGGGAAACTATGGCTACACCTTC. As protein: CASTGLGNYGYTF.

The rearrangement uses TRBV6-4 and TRBJ2-7; D is unresolved. The CDR3 has 13 residues. The V and J ends lost 4 bases and 7 bases respectively, with 14 bases between them. Per the germline V gene, CDR1 is MRHNA and CDR2 is SNTAGT. Here the CDR3 reads CASSGQAEKEQYF. As DNA, the CDR3 is TGTGCCAGCAGTGGGCAGGCTGAGAAAGAGCAGTACTTC.

This chain uses TRBV27 with TRBJ2-3; D is unresolved. Germline CDR1 is MNHEY and CDR2 is SMNVEV (reference sequence). V was trimmed by 3 bases and J by 7 bases, leaving 11 bases between them. The CDR3 length is 13 residues. The DNA of the CDR3 is TGTGCCAGCAGTTTCCCTGGGCGGTATACGCAGTATTTT. Translation gives CASSFPGRYTQYF.

The CDR3 region has the DNA TGTGCCAGCTCGAATTCAGGGAGCCCATCTGGGGCCAACGTCCTGACTTTC. Its protein is CASSNSGSPSGANVLTF. The V and J genes are TRBV18 and TRBJ2-6; D possibly uses TRBD1 or TRBD2 (5 bases each). The V gene lost 6 bases and the J gene lost 1 base, with 16 bases spanning the gap. Germline CDR1 and CDR2: KGHSH and LQKENI. This CDR3 region has 17 residues.